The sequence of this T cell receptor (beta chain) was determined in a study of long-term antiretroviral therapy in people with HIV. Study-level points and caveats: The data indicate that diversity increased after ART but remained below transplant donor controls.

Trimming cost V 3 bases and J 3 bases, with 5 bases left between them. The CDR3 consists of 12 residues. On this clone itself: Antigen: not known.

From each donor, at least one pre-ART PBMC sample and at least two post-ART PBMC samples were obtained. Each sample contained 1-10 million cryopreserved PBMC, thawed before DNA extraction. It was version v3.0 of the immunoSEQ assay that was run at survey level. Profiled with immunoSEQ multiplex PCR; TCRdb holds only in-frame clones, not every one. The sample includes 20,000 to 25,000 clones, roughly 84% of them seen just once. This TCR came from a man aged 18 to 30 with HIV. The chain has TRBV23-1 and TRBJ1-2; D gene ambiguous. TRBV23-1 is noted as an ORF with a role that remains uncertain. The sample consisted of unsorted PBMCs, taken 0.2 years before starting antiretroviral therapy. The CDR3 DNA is TGCGCCAGCAGTCACCTAGACTATGGCTACACCTTC. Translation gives CASSHLDYGYTF.